These 16 T cell receptor beta chains were sequenced from one sample in a study of blood T cell repertoires in COVID-19. Profiling relied on immunoSEQ multiplex PCR, and the TCRdb table lists in-frame clones only, not all of them. The table records fewer than 350,000 clones, approximately 91% of them present only once. Material for sequencing was PBMCs or T cells enriched from blood (not recorded which). These TCRs come from a woman aged 40 to 55 with acute COVID-19.

The chain is built from TRBV6-6 and TRBJ2-5; D possibly corresponds to TRBD2 (7 bases). The CDR3 spans 15 residues. The V end lost 4 bases, the J end lost 5 bases, and 17 bases lay between the germline ends. Germline V gives CDR1 MNHNY, CDR2 SVGAGI (reference sequence). The CDR3 DNA follows: TGTGCCAGCAGTTTCGGGGGGCCGGGTGTTGAGACCCAGTACTTC. As protein: CASSFGGPGVETQYF.

This chain connects TRBV3-1 (or the pseudogene TRBV3-2) to TRBJ2-3, with D uncertain. With 0 bases removed from V and 8 bases from J, the gap between germline ends came to 6 bases. Germline V gene data show CDR1 as LGHDT and CDR2 as YNNKEL (reference sequence). This CDR3 region has 12 residues. The CDR3 loop reads CASSQDHSTQYF. The CDR3 nucleotides read TGTGCCAGCAGCCAAGATCACAGTACGCAGTATTTT.

V and J are TRBV5-1 and TRBJ2-7; the D gene is possibly TRBD1 (6 bases). Germline CDR1 is SGHRS and CDR2 is YFSETQ. The CDR3 is 13 residues long. V was clipped by 4 bases and J by 3 bases, with 11 bases between them. Here the CDR3 DNA reads TGCGCCAGCAGCCCAGGGACATTCTACGAGCAGTACTTC. Its protein is CASSPGTFYEQYF.

The J gene is TRBJ2-1, the V gene TRBV19, with TRBD1 as a possible D gene (6 bases). Germline V gene lookup returns CDR1 LNHDA and CDR2 SQIVND (reference sequence). The CDR3 is made up of 13 amino acids. Trimming pared 3 bases from V and 8 bases from J, leaving 11 bases between. In nucleotides, the CDR3 is TGTGCCAGTAGTATTCAAGGGGGAGATGAGCAGTTCTTC. Translation: CASSIQGGDEQFF.

This chain connects TRBV4-1 to TRBJ1-5, with a possible D match to TRBD1 (5 bases). Germline V gene lookup returns CDR1 MGHRA and CDR2 YSYEKL. The CDR3 runs to 13 residues. V lost 3 bases and J 4 bases, leaving 7 bases between the germline ends. The CDR3 nucleotides read TGCGCCAGCAGCCAGAACAGGAATCAGCCCCAGCATTTT. Amino acid sequence: CASSQNRNQPQHF.

This clone was detected once. This sequence joins TRBV19 and TRBJ2-5; 12 nucleotides match TRBD2. The CDR3 totals 16 residues. The germline V gene encodes CDR1 LNHDA and CDR2 SQIVND (reference sequence). Trimming cost V 5 bases and J 4 bases; bases outside gene matches: 8. The CDR3: CASSFRLAGDIETQYF. The CDR3 coding sequence is TGTGCCAGTAGTTTTCGACTAGCGGGGGATATAGAGACCCAGTACTTC.

A few counts support this clone. J is TRBJ1-3 and V is TRBV9, with 7 bases identical to TRBD1. CDR1 is SGDLS, CDR2 YYNGEE, per germline. The CDR3 sequence is 14 residues long. J gave up 7 bases and V 0 bases, and 4 bases lay outside the gene matches. The CDR3 DNA is TGTGCCAGCAGCGTAGAGGGGGCGCAGAACACCATATATTTT. Residues: CASSVEGAQNTIYF. Complete variable domain (other parts from reference TRBV9 and TRBJ1-3): DSGVTQTPKHLITATGQRVTLRCSPRSGDLSVYWYQQSLDQGLQFLIQYYNGEERAKGNILERFSAQQFPDLHSELNLSSLELGDSALYFCASSVEGAQNTIYFGEGSWLTVV.

V is TRBV9 and J is TRBJ2-5; D gene uncertain. CDR1 is SGDLS and CDR2 is YYNGEE in the germline V gene. This CDR3 has 13 amino acids. The V gene lost 0 bases and the J gene lost 2 bases, with 5 bases spanning the gap. For the CDR3, the DNA is TGTGCCAGCAGCGTAGGGAGACAAGAGACCCAGTACTTC. Its protein is CASSVGRQETQYF.

The rearrangement uses TRBV28 and TRBJ1-2; 7 nucleotides agree with TRBD1. Germline V CDR1 and CDR2: MDHEN, SYDVKM. CDR3 length: 15 residues. With 7 bases clipped from V and 5 bases from J, the junction kept 13 bases outside the gene matches. Here the CDR3 DNA reads TGTGCCAGCAACAACTACAGGGGAAGGGGGTATGGCTACACCTTC. It encodes CASNNYRGRGYGYTF.

The chain recombines TRBV28 with TRBJ1-3, with D perhaps matching TRBD1 (6 bases). V dropped 6 bases and J dropped 0 bases, with 9 bases sitting between them. The CDR3 covers 14 residues. Germline assignment: CDR1 MDHEN and CDR2 SYDVKM. CDR3 amino acids: CASRRTDSGNTIYF. The CDR3 DNA reads TGTGCCAGCAGAAGGACAGACTCTGGAAACACCATATATTTT.

CDR3 sequence (DNA): TGTGCCACCAGCAGAAGTGCGCGGAGCTCCCAAGAGACCCAGTACTTC. This gives the protein CATSRSARSSQETQYF. The V call is TRBV15, the J call TRBJ2-5; D gene uncertain. Trimming pared 2 bases from V and 1 base from J, leaving 14 bases between. The length of the CDR3 is 16 residues. CDR1 and CDR2 (germline): LNHNV, YYDKDF (reference sequence). The full variable domain, with the rest looked up from reference TRBV15 and TRBJ2-5, is DAMVIQNPRYQVTQFGKPVTLSCSQTLNHNVMYWYQQKSSQAPKLLFHYYDKDFNNEADTPDNFQSRRPNTSFCFLDIRSPGLGDTAMYLCATSRSARSSQETQYFGPGTRLLVL.

J is TRBJ2-1 and V is TRBV30; TRBD2 matches at 9 bases. The germline V gene encodes CDR1 GTSNPN and CDR2 SVGIG (reference sequence). Unmatched junction bases numbered 7, after V lost 2 bases and J lost 2 bases. CDR3 length equals 16 residues. DNA of the CDR3: TGTGCCTGGAGTACCCCAGTAGCGGGAGCCTACAATGAGCAGTTCTTC. As protein: CAWSTPVAGAYNEQFF.

The sample holds one count of this clone. The chain joins TRBV29-1 to TRBJ2-5; TRBD2 aligns across 8 bases. The CDR3 runs 15 residues. The V segment lost 3 bases and the J segment 2 bases; nucleotides outside the gene matches: 8. Germline V gene data show CDR1 as SQVTM and CDR2 as ANQGSEA. The CDR3 spells CSVDSGGGPQETQYF. Here the CDR3 DNA reads TGCAGCGTTGACTCGGGGGGGGGCCCTCAAGAGACCCAGTACTTC.

The chain is built from TRBV3-1 (or the pseudogene TRBV3-2) and TRBJ2-3; 8 nucleotides agree with TRBD2. Unmatched junction bases numbered 7, after V lost 4 bases and J lost 4 bases. The CDR3 loop spans 15 amino acids. Germline V lookup: CDR1 LGHDT, CDR2 YNNKEL (reference sequence). The CDR3 DNA reads as TGTGCCAGCAGCCCTCGAGCAGCGGGAGCAGATACGCAGTATTTT. Protein product: CASSPRAAGADTQYF.

The chain couples TRBV5-3 to TRBJ1-2, with 8 bases that match TRBD1. TRBV5-3 is flagged as an ORF with uncertain function. The CDR3 has 16 amino acids. The trim removed 4 bases at V and 7 bases at J, leaving 15 bases unmatched. CDR3 coding DNA: TGTGCCAGAAGCACCGGAGACAGGGGTGGGTCTGCTGGCTACACCTTC. Translated: CARSTGDRGGSAGYTF.

This CDR3 reads CASSPTGSGVAYGYTF. CDR3 DNA: TGTGCCAGCAGTCCCACTGGGTCGGGGGTAGCCTATGGCTACACCTTC. The chain links TRBV28 to TRBJ1-2, with D perhaps TRBD1 (5 bases). Trimming pared 5 bases from V and 4 bases from J, leaving 20 bases between. Germline V gene data show CDR1 as MDHEN and CDR2 as SYDVKM. This CDR3 is built from 16 residues.